This T cell receptor (beta chain) was recovered during a study of blood T cell repertoires in COVID-19. Background on the study: Some COVID-19 samples were acute and others convalescent; all came from the United States, Italy and Spain. The analysed material was cDNA or gDNA that came from T cells, B-cell-depleted T cells, or PBMCs.

The length of the CDR3 is 11 residues. Per germline, CDR1 MNHEY and CDR2 SMNVEV (reference sequence). Assay: immunoSEQ multiplex PCR; the TCRdb copy retains only in-frame clones and omits some. This sample carries 200,000 to 250,000 clones, almost 90% of them seen once, and the ten largest clones take 1.5%. Turning to this clone: An end of the junction does not agree with germline; a read error may underlie this.

The sequencing input was peripheral blood. The chain couples TRBV27 to TRBJ1-2; a possible D gene is TRBD1 (6 bases). The clonotype was recovered from a man between 18 and 35 years old with active or convalescent COVID-19. This CDR3 reads CASSYKQGALF. The CDR3 DNA reads as TGTGCCAGCAGTTATAAACAGGGTGCTCTTTTC.